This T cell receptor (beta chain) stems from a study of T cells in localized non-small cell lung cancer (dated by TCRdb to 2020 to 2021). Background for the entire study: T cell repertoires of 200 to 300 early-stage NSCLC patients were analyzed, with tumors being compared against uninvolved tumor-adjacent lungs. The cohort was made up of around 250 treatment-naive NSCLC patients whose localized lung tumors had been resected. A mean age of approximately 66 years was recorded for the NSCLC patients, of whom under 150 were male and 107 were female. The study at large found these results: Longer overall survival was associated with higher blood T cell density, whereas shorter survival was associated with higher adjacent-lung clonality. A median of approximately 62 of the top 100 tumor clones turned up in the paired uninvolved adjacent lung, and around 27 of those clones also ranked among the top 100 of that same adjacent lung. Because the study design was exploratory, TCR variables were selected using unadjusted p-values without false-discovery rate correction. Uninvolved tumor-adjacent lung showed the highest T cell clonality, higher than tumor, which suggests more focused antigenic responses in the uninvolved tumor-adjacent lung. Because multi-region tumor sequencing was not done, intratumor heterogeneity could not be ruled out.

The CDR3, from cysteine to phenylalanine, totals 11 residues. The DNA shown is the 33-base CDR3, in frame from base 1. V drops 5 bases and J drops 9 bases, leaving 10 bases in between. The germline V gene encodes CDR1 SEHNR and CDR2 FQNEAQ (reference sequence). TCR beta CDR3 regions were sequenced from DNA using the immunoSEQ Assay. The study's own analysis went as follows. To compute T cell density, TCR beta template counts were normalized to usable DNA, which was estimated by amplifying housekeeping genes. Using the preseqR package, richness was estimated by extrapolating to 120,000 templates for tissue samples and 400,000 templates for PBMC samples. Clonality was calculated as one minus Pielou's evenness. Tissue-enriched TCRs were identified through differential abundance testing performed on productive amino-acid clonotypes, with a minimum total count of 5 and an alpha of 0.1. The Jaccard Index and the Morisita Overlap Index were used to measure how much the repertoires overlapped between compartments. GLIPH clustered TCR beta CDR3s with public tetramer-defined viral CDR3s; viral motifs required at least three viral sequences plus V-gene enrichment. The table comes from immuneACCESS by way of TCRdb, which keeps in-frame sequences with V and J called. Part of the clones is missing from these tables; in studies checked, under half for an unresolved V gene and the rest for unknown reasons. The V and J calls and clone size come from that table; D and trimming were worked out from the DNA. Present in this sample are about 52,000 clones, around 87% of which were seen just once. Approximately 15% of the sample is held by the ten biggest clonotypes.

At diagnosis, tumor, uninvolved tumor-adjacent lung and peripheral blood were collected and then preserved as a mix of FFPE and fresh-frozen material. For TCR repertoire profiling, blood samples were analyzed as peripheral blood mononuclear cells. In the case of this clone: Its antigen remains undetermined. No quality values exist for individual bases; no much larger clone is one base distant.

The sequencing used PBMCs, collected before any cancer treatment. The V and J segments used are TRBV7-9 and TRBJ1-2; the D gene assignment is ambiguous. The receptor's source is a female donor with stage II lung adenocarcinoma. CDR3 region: CASSKLLSYTF. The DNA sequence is TGTGCCAGCAGCAAACTGCTGAGCTACACCTTC.